Below are 20 T cell receptor beta chains sequenced from a single sample in a study of radiotherapy plus CTLA-4 blockade in lung cancer. Only in-frame clones appear in the TCRdb table, and some are missing; sequencing was by immunoSEQ multiplex PCR. The data contain 11,000 to 15,000 clones, around 87% of them singletons. The sequencing here drew on peripheral blood, taken from a patient treated with radiotherapy plus ipilimumab. These receptors were taken from a human donor with non-small cell lung cancer that progressed on radiotherapy plus ipilimumab. Some clones in this sample may be carry-over from other donors' samples.

This clone occurred a few times. The chain combines TRBV5-6 with TRBJ1-5; weak D call: TRBD1 (6 bases). V dropped 2 bases and J dropped 1 base, with 10 bases sitting between them. CDR1 SGHDT and CDR2 YYEEEE come from the germline V gene. This CDR3 comprises 15 residues. The CDR3 loop is CASSFGGQSNQPQHF. The CDR3 nucleotides read TGTGCCAGCAGCTTCGGGGGGCAGAGCAATCAGCCCCAGCATTTT.

The gene calls are TRBV25-1 and TRBJ1-2; the match to TRBD1 covers 7 bases. This CDR3 has 15 amino acids. Trimming took 3 bases from V and 1 from J; bases not matched to a gene: 5. Germline V CDR1 and CDR2: MGHDK, SYGVNS. The CDR3 region has the DNA TGTGCCAGCAGTGAGCCGGGGACAGTTAACTATGGCTACACCTTC. The encoded protein is CASSEPGTVNYGYTF.

The V gene is TRBV5-1, the J gene TRBJ1-2, with a tentative D call TRBD1 (5 bases). The CDR3 length is 16 residues. V lost 0 bases and J 2 bases, leaving 14 bases between the germline ends. Germline V gene data show CDR1 as SGHRS and CDR2 as YFSETQ. The CDR3 sequence is CASSLAPGGANYGYTF. CDR3 bases: TGCGCCAGCAGCTTGGCCCCGGGAGGGGCCAACTATGGCTACACCTTC. The full variable domain, with the rest looked up from reference TRBV5-1 and TRBJ1-2, is KAGVTQTPRYLIKTRGQQVTLSCSPISGHRSVSWYQQTPGQGLQFLFEYFSETQRNKGNFPGRFSGRQFSNSRSEMNVSTLELGDSALYLCASSLAPGGANYGYTFGSGTRLTVV.

This chain joins TRBV4-3 and TRBJ2-3; D is possibly TRBD1 (5 bases). Trimming removed 5 bases from V and 6 bases from J, with 15 bases in between. This CDR3 is built from 14 residues. The germline V gene encodes CDR1 LGHNA and CDR2 YSLEER. The CDR3 spells CASSARMGPDTQYF. In DNA form, the CDR3 reads TGCGCCAGCAGCGCCAGAATGGGGCCCGATACGCAGTATTTT.

The rearrangement joins TRBV4-3 to TRBJ1-2, with a tentative D call TRBD1 (5 bases). The CDR3 sequence is 17 residues long. Trimming removed 1 base from V and 6 bases from J, with 21 bases in between. Germline values: CDR1 LGHNA, CDR2 YSLEER. The CDR3, as DNA: TGCGCCAGCAGCCAAGCACCCGGGGGGGAGGCTTCCGATGGCTACACCTTC. Its protein is CASSQAPGGEASDGYTF.

V gene TRBV15 combines with J gene TRBJ2-3, with D possibly being TRBD2 (6 bases). Germline V gene sequence: CDR1 LNHNV, CDR2 YYDKDF (reference sequence). Trimming pared 1 base from V and 2 bases from J, leaving 13 bases between. This CDR3 spans 16 amino acids. In DNA, the CDR3 is TGTGCCACCAGCAGAGGGGCTAGCGAAGACACAGATACGCAGTATTTT. Translation gives CATSRGASEDTDTQYF.

The rearrangement links TRBV4-3 to TRBJ2-1, with 12 positions matching TRBD2. Per the germline V gene, CDR1 is LGHNA and CDR2 is YSLEER. J gave up 9 bases and V 4 bases, and 7 bases lay outside the gene matches. The CDR3 spans 15 residues. The DNA for the CDR3 is TGCGCCAGCAGCCTGGTCCTAGCGGGAGGGACTGAGCAGTTCTTC. Encoded protein: CASSLVLAGGTEQFF.

This clone was detected only once. The J gene is TRBJ1-3, the V gene TRBV5-1; 12 nucleotides align to TRBD1. The V and J ends lost 6 bases and 7 bases, in that order; junction bases with no gene match: 8. Germline V lookup: CDR1 SGHRS, CDR2 YFSETQ. This CDR3 is 15 amino acids long. The CDR3 loop reads CASTRGTGGANTIYF. In nucleotides, the CDR3 is TGCGCCAGCACCAGGGGGACAGGGGGCGCGAACACCATATATTTT.

This chain connects TRBV29-1 to TRBJ2-2; 14 bases fit TRBD2. The V and J ends lost 4 bases and 4 bases, in that order; junction bases with no gene match: 5. The germline gives CDR1 SQVTM, CDR2 ANQGSEA. This CDR3 spans 16 amino acids. CDR3 DNA: TGCAGCGTTGTTCGGACTAGCGGGGGGATCACCGGGGAGCTGTTTTTT. Translating gives CSVVRTSGGITGELFF.

V and J are TRBV4-3 and TRBJ1-5; D unclear. The CDR3 is made up of 13 amino acids. V was trimmed by 1 base and J by 5 bases, leaving 6 bases between them. Germline V CDR1 and CDR2: LGHNA, YSLEER. The CDR3 protein is CASSQGIDQPQHF. The DNA of the CDR3 is TGCGCCAGCAGCCAAGGTATCGATCAGCCCCAGCATTTT.

The V and J genes are TRBV21-1 and TRBJ1-2. TRBV21-1 corresponds to a pseudogene. The CDR3 length is 14 residues. The CDR3 here is CASSKFAVLYGYTF. CDR3 coding DNA: TGTGCCAGCAGCAAATTCGCGGTCCTCTATGGCTACACCTTC.

This clone has only one observation. This chain joins TRBV11-2 and TRBJ2-6; 7 bases line up with TRBD1. In germline, CDR1 is SGHAT, CDR2 FQNNGV. The V gene end was trimmed by 5 bases and the J gene end by 0 bases; junction bases not matched to a gene: 7. This CDR3 has 17 amino acids. The CDR3 bases are TGTGCCAGCAGCAGAACCGGGACAGCCTCTGGGGCCAACGTCCTGACTTTC. Translating it yields CASSRTGTASGANVLTF.

This sequence joins TRBV2 and TRBJ1-4; 8 nucleotides align to TRBD1. The V and J ends lost 4 bases and 2 bases, in that order; junction bases with no gene match: 3. The germline CDR1 and CDR2 sequences are SNHLY and FYNNEI. The CDR3 length is 15 residues. The DNA for the CDR3 is TGTGCCAGCAGTGTGGACAGGGTCACTAATGAAAAACTGTTTTTT. Translation: CASSVDRVTNEKLFF.

This chain uses TRBV7-6 with TRBJ2-7; 7 nucleotides agree with TRBD2. CDR3 size: 14 residues. Germline V gene lookup returns CDR1 SGHVS and CDR2 FNYEAQ. V gave up 5 bases and J gave up 2 bases; unmatched junction bases: 6. This CDR3 is CASSPLGGAYEQYF. Here the CDR3 DNA reads TGTGCCAGCAGCCCCCTGGGGGGGGCCTACGAGCAGTACTTC.

The chain couples TRBV9 to TRBJ2-1, with 8 nucleotides matching TRBD2. CDR1 is SGDLS and CDR2 is YYNGEE in the germline V gene. The CDR3 has 16 residues. The V gene end was trimmed by 0 bases and the J gene end by 1 base; junction bases not matched to a gene: 3. The CDR3 sequence is CASSVGVAGSYNEQFF. In nucleotides, the CDR3 is TGTGCCAGCAGCGTAGGCGTAGCGGGGTCCTACAATGAGCAGTTCTTC.

The rearrangement uses TRBV27 and TRBJ2-2; the match to TRBD1 covers 11 bases. Germline V CDR1 and CDR2: MNHEY, SMNVEV (reference sequence). This CDR3 has 17 amino acids. The V and J ends lost 5 bases and 5 bases, in that order; junction bases with no gene match: 10. The CDR3 DNA is TGTGCCAGCAGTCGGACAGGGGGCGTTCATGCAACCGGGGAGCTGTTTTTT. This translates into CASSRTGGVHATGELFF.

This clone was seen once. This rearrangement joins TRBV28 to TRBJ2-3, with D possibly being TRBD2 (6 bases). The CDR3 runs 16 residues. Trimming removed 8 bases at V and 6 bases at J, with 24 bases between. Germline V lookup: CDR1 MDHEN, CDR2 SYDVKM. DNA of the CDR3: TGTGCCAGCGTAGGTCCCAGCGGGCGATCGATGGATACGCAGTATTTT. Its protein is CASVGPSGRSMDTQYF.

This clone was observed once. J is TRBJ2-5 and V is TRBV30, with TRBD2 matching over 7 bases. CDR1 and CDR2 from the germline V gene are GTSNPN and SVGIG (reference sequence). The length of the CDR3 is 16 residues. V was clipped by 3 bases and J by 1 base; unmatched bases: 11. DNA of the CDR3: TGTGCCTGGAGCCGGACTAGAACTAGCGCCCAAGAGACCCAGTACTTC. It specifies CAWSRTRTSAQETQYF.

The CDR3: CASSWGVEKGIQYF. CDR3 sequence (DNA): TGTGCCAGCAGTTGGGGGGTAGAGAAGGGCATTCAGTACTTC. The V gene is TRBV6-6, the J gene TRBJ2-4, with D possibly TRBD2 on 6 matching bases. Trimming shortened V by 4 bases and J by 9 bases, and 16 bases separated the two germline ends. From germline, CDR1 is MNHNY and CDR2 SVGAGI (reference sequence). This CDR3 contains 14 residues.

This chain connects TRBV7-3 to TRBJ1-1; 10 nucleotides match TRBD1. Germline CDR1 and CDR2: SGHTA and FQGTGA. Germline trimming cut 2 bases from V and 5 bases from J; bases unmatched to any gene: 2. The CDR3 covers 14 residues. The CDR3 here is CASSLGTGATEAFF. CDR3 nucleotide sequence: TGTGCCAGCAGCTTAGGGACAGGGGCGACTGAAGCTTTCTTT. Combining the CDR3 with reference TRBV7-3 and TRBJ1-1 gives the whole variable domain GAGVSQTPSNKVTEKGKYVELRCDPISGHTALYWYRQSLGQGPEFLIYFQGTGAADDSGLPNDRFFAVRPEGSVSTLKIQRTERGDSAVYLCASSLGTGATEAFFGQGTRLTVV.